Listed below are T cell receptor beta chains from one sample, sequenced in a study of breast tumors, draining lymph nodes, adjacent tissues. TCRdb passed the multiplex PCR reads through MiXCR, listing each CDR3 protein once. The sample contains under 110,000 distinct CDR3 sequences, less than 40% of which appear only once. The sample taken for sequencing was axillary lymph node tissue. These receptors were collected from a female donor with breast cancer. Some clones in this sample may be carry-over from other donors' samples. The CDR3 runs from the conserved cysteine through the conserved F or W. A D gene is named only where the DNA matches it firmly. The size of a clone is reported for some rows only, either as once, few or many, or as a class for expanded clones.

TRBJ2-5 | TRBD2 | NA | TRBV9 | TGTGCCAGCAGCGGGGGGCTAGCGGGGCAAGAGACCCAGTACTTC | CASSGGLAGQETQYF
TRBJ2-2 | TRBD2 | few | TRBV28 | TGTGCCAGCAGTTTAATCCTAGCGGGAGAGGGCGGGGAGCTGTTTTTT | CASSLILAGEGGELFF
TRBJ2-5 | NA | NA | TRBV11-3 | TGTGCCAGCACTCAATCGGGGCACCTACGGGAGACCCAGTACTTC | CASTQSGHLRETQYF
TRBJ1-5 | NA | once | TRBV25-1 | TGTGCCAGCACCAGGACTAGCGGGATTCGTCTGGGATGTCAGCCCCAGCATTTT | CASTRTSGIRLGCQPQHF
TRBJ2-1 | NA | many | TRBV4-3 | TGCGCCAGCAGCCAAGGGGGGGGCGGGGGCTACAATGAGCAGTTCTTC | CASSQGGGGGYNEQFF
TRBJ2-2 | TRBD1 | many | TRBV4-1 | TGCGCCAGCAGCCTCGGACAGGGGGCGTTGTACGGGGAGCTGTTTTTT | CASSLGQGALYGELFF
TRBJ1-2 | NA | many | TRBV9 | TGTGCCAGCAGCGCGGGTAGCTACACCTTC | CASSAGSYTF
TRBJ2-1 | TRBD2 | many | TRBV3-1 | TGTGCCAGCAGCCAGTTAGTGAAGGGACTAGCGGGGGGTGAGCAGTTCTTC | CASSQLVKGLAGGEQFF
TRBJ1-4 | NA | many | TRBV6-2/TRBV6-3 | TGTGCCAGCAGTTACGGCAGCAAGTGGACTAATGAAAAACTGTTTTTT | CASSYGSKWTNEKLFF
TRBJ1-2 | NA | many | TRBV14 | TGTGCCAGCAGCCAAGATCACAGACTCTATGGCTACACCTTC | CASSQDHRLYGYTF
TRBJ2-3 | TRBD2 | many | TRBV20-1 | TGCAGTGCTAGGGATCTCATGGGACTAGCAACAGATACGCAGTATTTT | CSARDLMGLATDTQYF
TRBJ2-5 | TRBD2 | many | TRBV5-1 | TGCGCCAGCAGCTTAGGATCGGGGGGGAGGCAAGGGACCCAGTACTTC | CASSLGSGGRQGTQYF
TRBJ1-1 | NA | few | TRBV11-2 | TGTGCCAGCAGCTTGGGGTATGTAAGGGCTGAAGCTTTCTTT | CASSLGYVRAEAFF
TRBJ2-3 | NA | many | TRBV6-2/TRBV6-3 | TGTGCCAGCAACGAGGACACGCTTGGCCCAGATACGCAGTATTTT | CASNEDTLGPDTQYF
TRBJ2-5 | TRBD2 | NA | TRBV20-1 | TGCAGTGCTAGAGCTGAGACGGGGGGGGAGACCCAGTACTTC | CSARAETGGETQYF
TRBJ1-2 | TRBD1 | NA | TRBV7-2 | TGTGCCAGCAGCTCAGGACAGGGGGCTAGAGGCTACACCTTC | CASSSGQGARGYTF
TRBJ2-5 | NA | many | TRBV2 | TGTGCCAGCAGGGCCAGGGTAGAGACCCAGTACTTC | CASRARVETQYF
TRBJ2-1 | TRBD2 | NA | TRBV4-2 | TGTGCCAGCAGCCAAGATGGAGCGGGGGGCTACAATGAGCAGTTCTTC | CASSQDGAGGYNEQFF
TRBJ2-7 | NA | many | TRBV6-6 | TGTGCCAGCAGTTATAGTCTTGGACAGCCCTCCTACGAGCAGTACTTC | CASSYSLGQPSYEQYF
TRBJ2-1 | TRBD1 | many | TRBV2 | TGTGCCAGCAGCTACAGGGGGAGCTCCTACAATGAGCAGTTCTTC | CASSYRGSSYNEQFF
TRBJ1-6 | NA | NA | TRBV20-1 | TGCGGTGCTAGAGATCAGGACAGCTATAATTCACCCCTCCGCTTT | CGARDQDSYNSPLRF
TRBJ2-6 | NA | many | TRBV12-3/TRBV12-4 | TGTGCCAGCAGTTTCAGGGAAGCTGGGGCCAACGTCCTGACTTTC | CASSFREAGANVLTF
TRBJ1-5 | TRBD1 | many | TRBV4-1 | TGCGCCAGCAGCCAAGGGACAGGGGTTGTCAATCAGCCCCAGCATTTT | CASSQGTGVVNQPQHF
TRBJ2-1 | NA | NA | TRBV9 | NA | CASSVGAGTYNEPLF
TRBJ1-2 | TRBD1 | many | TRBV18 | TGTGCCAGCTCACCACAAGGACAGGGACCTGGCTACACCTTC | CASSPQGQGPGYTF
TRBJ2-5 | NA | NA | TRBV20-1 | TGCAGTGCTAGAGATGGGAGAGGGGGAGAGACCCAGTACTTC | CSARDGRGGETQYF
TRBJ2-1 | TRBD2 | many | TRBV2 | TGTGCCAGCAGGGCGACTAGCGGGGGACCTTCCTACAATGAGCAGTTCTTC | CASRATSGGPSYNEQFF
TRBJ2-7 | TRBD1 | many | TRBV20-1 | TGCAGTGCTAGAGCGCCGGACAGGGGAAACGAGCAGTACTTC | CSARAPDRGNEQYF